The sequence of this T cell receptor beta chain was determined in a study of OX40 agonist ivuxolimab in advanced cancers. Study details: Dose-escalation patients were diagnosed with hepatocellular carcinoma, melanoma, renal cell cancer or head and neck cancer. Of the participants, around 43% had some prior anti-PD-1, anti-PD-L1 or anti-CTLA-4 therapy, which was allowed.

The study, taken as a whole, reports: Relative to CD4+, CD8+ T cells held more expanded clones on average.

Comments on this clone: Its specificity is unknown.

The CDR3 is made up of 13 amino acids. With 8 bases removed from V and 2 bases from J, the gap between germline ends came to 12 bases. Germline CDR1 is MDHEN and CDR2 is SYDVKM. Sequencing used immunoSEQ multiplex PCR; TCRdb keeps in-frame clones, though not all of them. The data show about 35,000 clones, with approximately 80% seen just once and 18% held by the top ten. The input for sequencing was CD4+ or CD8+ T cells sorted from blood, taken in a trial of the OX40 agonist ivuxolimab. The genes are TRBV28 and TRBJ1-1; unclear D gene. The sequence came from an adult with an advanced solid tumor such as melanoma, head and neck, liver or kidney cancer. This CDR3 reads CASGEQDNTEAFF. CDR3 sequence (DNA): TGTGCCAGCGGGGAACAAGACAACACTGAAGCTTTCTTT.